The present T cell receptor (beta chain) was sequenced within a study of CD8+CD57+ T cells in acquired aplastic anemia. CDR1 and CDR2 (germline): KGHDR, SFDVKD. The CDR3 length is 12 residues. V was clipped by 4 bases and J by 8 bases; unmatched bases: 3. Genomic DNA was employed as the template in profiling TCR beta VDJ and CDR3. Each CDR3 protein gets one entry after TCRdb re-called the reads with MiXCR. This table has more than 45,000 distinct CDR3 sequences, around 73% appearing once. This clonotype appeared a few times. The receptor was derived from a human donor in good health, serving as a control. The chain links TRBV24-1 to TRBJ1-2; TRBD1 matches at 7 bases. Sequences were obtained from sorted CD4+, CD8+, or CD8+CD57+ T cells (not recorded which) from PBMCs. The chain's CDR3 is CATSETGVGYTF. CDR3 in DNA: TGTGCCACCAGTGAAACAGGGGTAGGCTACACCTTC.